This TCR beta chain derives from a study of control samples from healthy donors and cancer patients (dated by TCRdb to the early 2020s). Receptor amplification or capture employed the immunoSEQ multiplex PCR assay. Held by TCRdb, this immuneACCESS table contains in-frame sequences only and omits some clones. Under half of the omission traces to an unresolved V gene where checked; the cause of the rest is unknown. The sample yields 79,000 or so clones; about 88% were counted once. Clones ranked in the top ten supply over 8.5% of the sample. The CDR3 numbers 15 residues from cysteine through phenylalanine. CDR3 DNA only is kept here, 45 bases in frame from base 1. In the germline V gene, CDR1 corresponds to SGHTA and CDR2 to FQGNSA. The junction carries 19 bases between V and J, which are trimmed by 5 bases and 11 bases respectively. Comments on this clone: Its recognized antigen is unknown. No much larger clonotype is one base removed from it; base qualities were not supplied.

The sequencing sample was made of PBMCs. This clonotype was obtained from a woman between 45 and 60 years old with colorectal cancer. The chain uses TRBV7-2 and TRBJ1-6; the D gene identity is not certain. CDR3 loop: CASSPDFGFGTPLHF. The DNA is as follows: TGTGCCAGCAGCCCGGACTTCGGCTTCGGTACACCCCTCCACTTT.